This TCR beta chain was recorded in a study of T cells in Graves' hyperthyroidism and ophthalmopathy. There are many counts of this clonotype. Its antigen is not known. Findings of the study overall: Blood also contained most expanded thyroid clonotypes above 0.001.

Amplification yielded TCR beta CDR3 regions, with RNA transcripts as the source. TCR CDR3 underwent first-round RT-PCR with the HTBI primer set. MiXCR, applied by TCRdb to the multiplex PCR reads, yields one record per CDR3 protein. The sample has roughly 250,000 distinct CDR3 sequences, about 14% seen once. Diagnosis rested on symptoms, serum thyroxine and TRAb, thyroid ultrasound, and orbital computed tomography. Blood was drawn at first hyperthyroidism diagnosis, before any ophthalmopathy symptoms. CDR3 length equals 19 residues. The junction had 17 bases not matched to a gene; V was cut back by 0 bases and J by 4 bases. From germline, CDR1 is MNHNY and CDR2 SVGAGI (reference sequence).

The receptor comes from a woman between 40 and 50 years old with Graves' hyperthyroidism that later progressed to Graves' ophthalmopathy. V gene TRBV6-6 combines with J gene TRBJ1-1, with TRBD1 identical over 7 bases. Sequencing was carried out using blood. This CDR3 reads CASSYSPQKGARWSTEAFF. The CDR3 bases are TGTGCCAGCAGTTACTCACCCCAAAAGGGGGCCAGGTGGAGCACTGAAGCTTTCTTT.